Detailed here is one TCR beta chain. Germline CDR1 is KGHDR and CDR2 is SFDVKD. This CDR3 has 14 residues. The J segment lost 8 bases and the V segment lost 3 bases, leaving 8 bases of the junction unmatched. Per the study methods: Amplification with reference gene primers provided the estimates of nucleated cell counts. Sequencing used immunoSEQ multiplex PCR; TCRdb keeps in-frame clones, though not all of them. The D gene and trimming were derived from the DNA, and the V and J assignments and clone size from that table. The sample yields about 150,000 clones, 81% seen once. This sample is drawn from a study of blood T cell repertoires in COVID-19. On the study more broadly: PBMCs, B-cell-depleted T cells, or T cells provided the cDNA or gDNA that made up the material.

V and J are TRBV24-1 and TRBJ1-2; 7 positions agree with TRBD1. The sequence derives from a human donor with acute or convalescent COVID-19. The donor label of this sample is uncertain. Sequencing was done on a sample of peripheral blood. As DNA, the CDR3 is TGTGCCACCAGTGATGTACACAGGGGAGAAGGCTACACCTTC. Translated: CATSDVHRGEGYTF.